This entry concerns a single T cell receptor (beta chain). As yet, its antigen is unknown. These data come from a study of vaccination effects on CD4 cells after COVID-19. Only in-frame clones appear in the TCRdb table, and some are missing; sequencing was by immunoSEQ multiplex PCR. The table shows 55,000 to 70,000 clones, with roughly 81% occurring only once. Study-level findings and limits: Clones that were induced by infection or by vaccine showed marked contraction late after vaccination. No early post-infection timepoints were available in the study, which also included few convalescent patients.

Antigen-specific CD4+ T cells were expanded (with viral peptide pools) by the ViraFEST assay ahead of sequencing. Following culture for around 9 days, CD4+ T cells were isolated. Neither prior SARS-CoV-2 infection nor positive nucleocapsid antibodies were present in the vaccine recipients. Every well got two million PBMC, which were grown with about 10 IU/ml IL-2 and around 10 ug/ml peptides. The sample in question was CD4+ T cells from PBMCs cultured with HCoV-229E spike peptides, obtained before COVID-19 vaccination. This clonotype was sampled from a human donor who received a COVID-19 vaccine.

Here the CDR3 DNA reads TGTGCCAGCAGCTTAGGGGGTCAATACGAGCAGTACGTC. The encoded protein is CASSLGGQYEQYV. The V gene is TRBV7-9, the J gene TRBJ2-7, with D unclear. V was clipped by 1 base and J by 4 bases, with 8 bases between them. In germline, CDR1 is SEHNR, CDR2 FQNEAQ (reference sequence). CDR3 length: 13 amino acids.